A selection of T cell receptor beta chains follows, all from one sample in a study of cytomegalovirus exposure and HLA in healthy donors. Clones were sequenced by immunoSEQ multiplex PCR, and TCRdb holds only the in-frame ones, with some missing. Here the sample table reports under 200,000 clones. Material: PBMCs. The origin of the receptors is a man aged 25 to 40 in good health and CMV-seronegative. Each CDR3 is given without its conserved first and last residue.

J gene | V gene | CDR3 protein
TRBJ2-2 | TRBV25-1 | ASSDRRDTGELF
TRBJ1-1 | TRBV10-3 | AIMREPNTEAF
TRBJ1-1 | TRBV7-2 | ASRLRSSNTEAF
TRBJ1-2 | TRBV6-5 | ASSYSRGYGYT
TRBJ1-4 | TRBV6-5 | ASSYSWGVGEKLF
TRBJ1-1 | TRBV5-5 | ASSLVSGTAVEAF
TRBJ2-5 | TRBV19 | ASSGGALAGVWETQY
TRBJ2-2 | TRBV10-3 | AISEAAGLGGELF
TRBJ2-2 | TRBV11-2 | ASSFPRSGQGGNTGELF
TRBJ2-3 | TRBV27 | ASRLIQRTDTQY
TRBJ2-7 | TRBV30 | AWSRGALDLYEQY
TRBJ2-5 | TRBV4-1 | ASSQVKDRGRETQY
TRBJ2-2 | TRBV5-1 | ASSSGLAGVGTGELF
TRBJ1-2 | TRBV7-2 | ASSLPQGMRNT
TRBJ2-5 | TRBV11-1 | AGGSGETQY
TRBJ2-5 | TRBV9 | ASSGLGGAYQETQY
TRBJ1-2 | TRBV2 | ASTAGLEYGYT
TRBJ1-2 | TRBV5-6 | ASSFGTGGRDNYGYT
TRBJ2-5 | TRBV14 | ASSQGTSGLQETQY
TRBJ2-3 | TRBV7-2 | ASSIRTSGIDTQY
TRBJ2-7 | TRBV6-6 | ASSFQGTLSYEQY
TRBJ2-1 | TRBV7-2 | ASSWDTIYNEQF
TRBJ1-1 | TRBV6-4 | ASSEYRGNTEAF
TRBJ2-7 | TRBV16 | ASSHPGLGNYEQY
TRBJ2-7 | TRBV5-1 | ASSRSPTSLNEQY
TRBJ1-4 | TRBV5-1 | ASSLGVGTNEKLF
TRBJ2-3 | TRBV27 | ASSPGADTQY
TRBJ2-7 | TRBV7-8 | ATRQGTNYEQY
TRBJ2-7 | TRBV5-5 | ASSLGTASYEQY
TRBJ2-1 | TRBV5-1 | ASSPDIYNEQF
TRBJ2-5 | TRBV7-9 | ASSLEYETGRKETQY
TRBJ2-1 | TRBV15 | ATRDRGLSYNEQF
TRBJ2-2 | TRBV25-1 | ASSESTGGTNTGELF
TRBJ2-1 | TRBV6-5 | ASSYEAGVQF
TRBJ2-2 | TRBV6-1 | ASSGPGQGSGGELF
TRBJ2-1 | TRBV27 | ASSLRVSYNEQF
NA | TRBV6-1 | ASSGLAGGTYEQY
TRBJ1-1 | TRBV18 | ASSPGQRGFREAF
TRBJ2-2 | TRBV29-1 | SVAGGIAGTGELF
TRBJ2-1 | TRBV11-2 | ASSREGIVDEQF
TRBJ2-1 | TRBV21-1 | ASLPSGYNEQF